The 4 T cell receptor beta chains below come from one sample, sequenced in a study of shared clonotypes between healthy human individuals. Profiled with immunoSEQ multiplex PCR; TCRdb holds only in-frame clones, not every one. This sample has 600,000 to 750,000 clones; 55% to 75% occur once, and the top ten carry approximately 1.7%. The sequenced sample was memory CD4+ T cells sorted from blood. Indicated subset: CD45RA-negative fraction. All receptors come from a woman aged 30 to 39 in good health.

In DNA, the CDR3 is TGTGCCAGCAGTACCTTGAGAGGGCCGGGGACATACGAGCAGTACTTC. The encoded protein is CASSTLRGPGTYEQYF. The chain combines TRBV28 with TRBJ2-7; D is possibly TRBD1 (6 bases). This CDR3 contains 16 residues. V was trimmed by 5 bases and J by 4 bases, leaving 21 bases between them. Per the germline V gene, CDR1 is MDHEN and CDR2 is SYDVKM.

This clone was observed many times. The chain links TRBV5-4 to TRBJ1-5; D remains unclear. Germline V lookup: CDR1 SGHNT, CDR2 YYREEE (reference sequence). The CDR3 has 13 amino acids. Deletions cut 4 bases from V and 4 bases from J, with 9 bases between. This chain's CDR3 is CASSTDGNQPQHF. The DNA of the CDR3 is TGTGCCAGCAGCACGGACGGGAATCAGCCCCAGCATTTT.

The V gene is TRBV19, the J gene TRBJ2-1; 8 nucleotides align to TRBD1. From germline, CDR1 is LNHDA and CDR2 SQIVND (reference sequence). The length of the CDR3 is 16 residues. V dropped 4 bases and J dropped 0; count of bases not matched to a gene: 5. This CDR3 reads CASSTTGVHSYNEQFF. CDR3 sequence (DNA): TGTGCCAGTAGTACGACAGGGGTCCACTCCTACAATGAGCAGTTCTTC.

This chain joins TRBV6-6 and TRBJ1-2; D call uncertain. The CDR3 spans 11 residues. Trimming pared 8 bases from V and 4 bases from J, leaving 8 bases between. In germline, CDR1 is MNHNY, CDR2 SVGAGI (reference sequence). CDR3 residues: CASGRIYGYTF. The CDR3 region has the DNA TGTGCCAGCGGACGGATCTATGGCTACACCTTC.